These 27 T cell receptor beta chains originate from one sample sequenced in a study of identical twins. TCRdb recomputed calls from the 5' RACE reads with MiXCR, one row per CDR3 protein. The table lists 1.5 million to 2 million distinct CDR3 sequences, around 29% of them singletons. Material: cord blood. The receptors were sampled from a newborn girl in good health.

This chain connects TRBV9 to TRBJ2-5, with 11 bases identical to TRBD2. The J call may be wrong; the DNA end is better matched by TRBJ2-7. This CDR3 spans 19 amino acids. From germline, CDR1 is SGDLS and CDR2 YYNGEE. The CDR3: CASTVMGLAAISLYYEQYF. The CDR3 coding sequence is TGTGCCAGCACCGTTATGGGACTAGCGGCCATAAGCCTATACTACGAGCAGTACTTC.

As concerns this clonotype: The junction departs from germline at one end; a sequencing error may be responsible. This rearrangement joins TRBV6-1 to TRBJ1-5, with a weak D call TRBD1 (6 bases). The CDR3 consists of 14 residues. The germline V gene encodes CDR1 MNHNS and CDR2 SASEGT. The CDR3 sequence: CASSRTASNRPQHF. CDR3 DNA sequence: TGTGCCAGCAGTCGGACAGCCAGCAATCGGCCCCAGCATTTT.

This clonotype was observed a few times. The V gene is TRBV12-3 or TRBV12-4, the J gene TRBJ2-1, with TRBD2 identical over 10 bases. Trimming took 1 base from V and 4 from J; bases not matched to a gene: 4. CDR3 size: 16 residues. CDR3 nucleotide sequence: TGTGCCAGCAGTTTAGGAGCGGGGGGGCGGTACAATGAGCAGTTCTTC. Its translation: CASSLGAGGRYNEQFF.

This clonotype has a handful of counts. V gene TRBV28 combines with J gene TRBJ1-1; a weak D match, TRBD1 (6 bases). Trimming took 6 bases from V and 7 from J, leaving 12 bases between them. CDR1 and CDR2 (germline): MDHEN, SYDVKM. The CDR3 length is 12 residues. CDR3 protein: CASRPYRDEAFF. The CDR3 region has the DNA TGTGCCAGCAGGCCCTACAGGGATGAAGCTTTCTTT.

The chain carries TRBV4-2 and TRBJ2-3; 9 positions match TRBD2. Germline trimming cut 5 bases from V and 2 bases from J; bases unmatched to any gene: 14. The CDR3 totals 18 residues. The germline gives CDR1 LGHNA, CDR2 YNFKEQ. The CDR3 region is CASSSRGRGGTYTDTQYF. DNA of the CDR3: TGTGCCAGCAGCTCCCGGGGGCGGGGGGGGACCTACACAGATACGCAGTATTTT.

This chain connects TRBV20-1 to TRBJ2-1; 8 bases align to TRBD2. V was pared by 4 bases and J by 9 bases, with 8 bases of the junction left unmatched. The CDR3 is 13 residues long. Germline CDR1 is DFQATT and CDR2 is SNEGSKA (reference sequence). The CDR3 bases are TGCAGTGCTATATGGCGGGGGGAAGTTGAGCAGTTCTTC. This encodes CSAIWRGEVEQFF.

As concerns this clonotype: Given a much more abundant clone one base away, this may be a read error. The J gene is TRBJ2-3, the V gene TRBV29-1; TRBD2 matches 9 bases. The germline CDR1 and CDR2 sequences are SQVTM and ANQGSEA. This CDR3 comprises 15 residues. CDR3 coding DNA: TGCAGCGTTGAAGCCAGGGGGACTAGCACAGATATGCAGTATTTT. As protein: CSVEARGTSTDMQYF.

The chain is built from TRBV4-2 and TRBJ2-1, with a possible D match to TRBD1 (5 bases). V lost 2 bases and J lost 3, with 8 bases in between. The CDR3 has 14 residues. In germline, CDR1 is LGHNA, CDR2 YNFKEQ. The CDR3 DNA reads as TGTGCCAGCAGCCAACTGACAGACTACAATGAGCAGTTCTTC. It encodes CASSQLTDYNEQFF.

The rearrangement links TRBV11-2 to TRBJ2-7; no clear D gene. Trimming left V 0 bases short and J 2 bases short, with 8 bases between. Per germline, CDR1 SGHAT and CDR2 FQNNGV. This CDR3 contains 14 residues. CDR3 in DNA: TGTGCCAGCAGCTTAGAGCCAGAAACCTACGAGCAGTACTTC. Translation gives CASSLEPETYEQYF.

This chain uses TRBV7-2 with TRBJ2-3, with unresolved D. CDR3 length equals 13 residues. CDR1 is SGHTA and CDR2 is FQGNSA in the germline V gene. V was pared by 2 bases and J by 7 bases, with 10 bases between. CDR3 in amino acids: CASSLPGRNTQYF. DNA of the CDR3: TGTGCCAGCAGCTTACCCGGGCGCAATACGCAGTATTTT. Complete variable domain (other parts from reference TRBV7-2 and TRBJ2-3): GAGVSQSPSNKVTEKGKDVELRCDPISGHTALYWYRQSLGQGLEFLIYFQGNSAPDKSGLPSDRFSAERTGGSVSTLTIQRTQQEDSAVYLCASSLPGRNTQYFGPGTRLTVL.

The table lists this clonotype with a few counts. V is TRBV12-3 or TRBV12-4 and J is TRBJ1-1; D remains unclear. Deletions cut 6 bases from V and 6 bases from J, with 11 bases between. The CDR3 spans 12 residues. The CDR3 is CASSRSGAEAFF. For the CDR3, the DNA is TGTGCCAGCAGCCGCTCGGGCGCTGAAGCTTTCTTT.

This clonotype was recorded at least ten times. The J gene is TRBJ2-1, the V gene TRBV27, with 8 nucleotides matching TRBD2. V lost 3 bases and J lost 7; bases outside the gene matches: 2. This CDR3 spans 13 amino acids. CDR1 and CDR2 from the germline V gene are MNHEY and SMNVEV (reference sequence). DNA for the CDR3: TGTGCCAGCAGTTTGAGCGGGAGAAATGAGCAGTTCTTC. This codes for CASSLSGRNEQFF.

The chain is built from TRBV27 and TRBJ2-3, with D possibly TRBD1 on 5 matching bases. There are 15 residues in the CDR3. The V gene lost 2 bases and the J gene lost 0 bases, with 9 bases spanning the gap. Germline CDR1 and CDR2: MNHEY and SMNVEV (reference sequence). DNA of the CDR3: TGTGCCAGCAGTTTACTACAGGCTAGCACAGATACGCAGTATTTT. Translated: CASSLLQASTDTQYF.

The V and J genes are TRBV13 and TRBJ1-2; perhaps TRBD1 as D (6 bases). This CDR3 has 15 amino acids. The germline V and J ends were trimmed by 3 bases and 0 bases, with 11 bases remaining between them. The V gene's germline CDR1 is PRHDT and CDR2 FYEKMQ (reference sequence). CDR3 amino acids: CASSFGQLANYGYTF. The CDR3 nucleotides are TGTGCCAGCAGCTTCGGACAGTTAGCTAACTATGGCTACACCTTC.

This clonotype was counted at least ten times. The chain recombines TRBV7-8 with TRBJ2-7; 9 nucleotides agree with TRBD2. Trimming at V came to 4 bases and at J to 3 bases, leaving 4 bases not matched to a gene. Germline CDR1 reads SGHVS; CDR2 reads FQNEAQ. The CDR3 runs 14 residues. This chain's CDR3 is CASSSLAGLYEQYF. CDR3 bases: TGTGCCAGCAGCTCGCTAGCGGGGCTCTACGAGCAGTACTTC. Supplemented by reference TRBV7-8 and TRBJ2-7, the full variable domain reads GAGVSQSPRYKVAKRGQDVALRCDPISGHVSLFWYQQALGQGPEFLTYFQNEAQLDKSGLPSDRFFAERPEGSVSTLKIQRTQQEDSAVYLCASSSLAGLYEQYFGPGTRLTVT.

The rearrangement links TRBV27 to TRBJ2-1; unclear D gene. Germline lookup yields CDR1 MNHEY and CDR2 SMNVEV (reference sequence). The CDR3 is 15 amino acids. Trimming took 1 base from V and 4 from J, leaving 11 bases between them. The CDR3 here is CASSLYSAGYNEQFF. The CDR3 DNA reads as TGTGCCAGCAGTTTATACTCGGCAGGATACAATGAGCAGTTCTTC.

The V and J genes are TRBV20-1 and TRBJ2-3; 8 positions agree with TRBD2. V shed 3 bases and J 3 bases; nucleotides not matched to a gene: 5. This CDR3 is 14 amino acids long. The germline gives CDR1 DFQATT, CDR2 SNEGSKA (reference sequence). The CDR3 protein is CSASAGGDTDTQYF. The CDR3 DNA follows: TGCAGTGCTAGCGCCGGGGGGGATACAGATACGCAGTATTTT.

The gene calls are TRBV7-9 and TRBJ2-5, with 11 nucleotides matching TRBD1. The J segment lost 11 bases and the V segment lost 2 bases, leaving 10 bases of the junction unmatched. Germline CDR1 reads SEHNR; CDR2 reads FQNEAQ (reference sequence). The CDR3 length is 15 residues. In nucleotides, the CDR3 is TGTGCCAGCAGCTTATGGACAGGGGGCTCCTACGGGCAGTACTTC. Its protein is CASSLWTGGSYGQYF.

This clonotype was counted only a few times. The V and J genes are TRBV6-6 and TRBJ2-3, with no clear D. This CDR3 contains 14 residues. V gave up 6 bases and J gave up 2 bases, with 12 bases separating them. The germline CDR1 and CDR2 sequences are MNHNY and SVGAGI (reference sequence). CDR3 sequence: CASSSGRPTDTQYF. The CDR3 coding sequence is TGTGCCAGCAGCTCCGGCAGGCCCACAGATACGCAGTATTTT.

This clonotype was observed a handful of times. The J gene is TRBJ2-1, the V gene TRBV27; 12 positions match TRBD2. Germline CDR1 and CDR2: MNHEY and SMNVEV (reference sequence). The V segment lost 3 bases and the J segment 4 bases; nucleotides outside the gene matches: 10. CDR3 length: 18 residues. The CDR3 DNA is TGTGCCAGCAGTTTGAGGGCTAGCGGGAGGGGCCGGTACAATGAGCAGTTCTTC. Protein: CASSLRASGRGRYNEQFF.

The rearrangement joins TRBV7-6 to TRBJ2-4; 11 bases line up with TRBD2. The CDR3 spans 15 residues. In germline, CDR1 is SGHVS, CDR2 FNYEAQ. With 7 bases clipped from V and 13 bases from J, the junction kept 15 bases outside the gene matches. This chain's CDR3 is CASTPRVAGGSEQYF. The CDR3 DNA sequence: TGTGCCAGCACCCCGAGGGTAGCGGGAGGGTCTGAGCAGTACTTC.

V gene TRBV4-1 combines with J gene TRBJ2-1; D gene uncertain. V was shortened by 4 bases and J by 8 bases, with 18 bases between the two germline ends. Germline V gene lookup returns CDR1 MGHRA and CDR2 YSYEKL. The CDR3 totals 15 residues. DNA of the CDR3: TGCGCCAGCAGCCTCAATATCCTTCTTCTCGATGAGCAGTTCTTC. It yields the protein CASSLNILLLDEQFF.

The gene calls are TRBV10-3 and TRBJ2-7, with TRBD2 matching over 11 bases. V dropped 0 bases and J dropped 10; count of bases not matched to a gene: 17. The CDR3 totals 18 residues. Germline loops: CDR1 ENHRY, CDR2 SYGVKD. The CDR3 bases are TGTGCCATCAGTGAGTCATCACAACTAGCGGGAGTCGACAATGAACAGTACTTC. As protein: CAISESSQLAGVDNEQYF.

V gene TRBV10-3 combines with J gene TRBJ2-7, with TRBD1 identical over 10 bases. The germline CDR1 and CDR2 sequences are ENHRY and SYGVKD. This CDR3 comprises 14 residues. The CDR3 DNA is TGTGCGAATCCCACCGGGACAGGGGACTGCGAGCAGTACTTC. This encodes CANPTGTGDCEQYF.

The gene calls are TRBV20-1 and TRBJ2-3; unclear D gene. Per the germline V gene, CDR1 is DFQATT and CDR2 is SNEGSKA (reference sequence). The CDR3 runs to 9 residues. The V and J ends lost 6 bases and 8 bases respectively, with 6 bases between them. CDR3 coding DNA: TGCAGTGCCCCCGGTACGCAGTATTTT. Residues: CSAPGTQYF.

The gene calls are TRBV5-1 and TRBJ1-1; D unclear. Trimming removed 2 bases at V and 4 bases at J, with 12 bases between. The CDR3 totals 14 residues. CDR1 is SGHRS and CDR2 is YFSETQ in the germline V gene. CDR3 DNA sequence: TGCGCCAGCAGCTTTGGTCAGGTCAGCACTGAAGCTTTCTTT. It specifies CASSFGQVSTEAFF. The full variable domain, completed using reference TRBV5-1 and TRBJ1-1, is KAGVTQTPRYLIKTRGQQVTLSCSPISGHRSVSWYQQTPGQGLQFLFEYFSETQRNKGNFPGRFSGRQFSNSRSEMNVSTLELGDSALYLCASSFGQVSTEAFFGQGTRLTVV.

J is TRBJ2-4 and V is TRBV3-1, with 8 nucleotides matching TRBD1. V trimming: 4 bases; J trimming: 15 bases; junction bases outside the gene matches: 14. The CDR3 has 14 residues. Germline values: CDR1 LGHDT, CDR2 YNNKEL (reference sequence). The CDR3: CASSRQGPSYELYF. Here the CDR3 DNA reads TGTGCCAGCAGCCGACAGGGGCCATCCTACGAGCTGTACTTC. Using reference TRBV3-1 and TRBJ2-4 for the parts outside the CDR3, the full variable domain is DTAVSQTPKYLVTQMGNDKSIKCEQNLGHDTMYWYKQDSKKFLKIMFSYNNKELIINETVPNRFSPKSPDKAHLNLHINSLELGDSAVYFCASSRQGPSYELYFGAGTRLSVL.